This T cell receptor (beta chain) was identified in a study of CD8 T cells in ankylosing spondylitis. The CDR3 spans 14 residues. Trimming took 1 base from V and 6 from J; bases not matched to a gene: 8. The germline CDR1 and CDR2 sequences are DFQATT and SNEGSKA (reference sequence). General study findings and limits: Clones linked to the disease showed a CD8+ phenotype. They occurred at relatively low frequencies in peripheral blood. There was a TCR beta motif, made of fewer than 10 highly homologous variants, that appeared characteristic of ankylosing spondylitis blood. Matched ankylosing spondylitis synovial fluid reportedly showed significant enrichment of disease-linked clones.

TCRdb ran MiXCR on the 5' RACE reads and lists one entry per CDR3 protein. The data show 400,000 to 450,000 distinct CDR3 sequences, over 15% seen once. This clonotype was found a few times. Its antigen is still unknown. The chain is built from TRBV20-1 and TRBJ1-1, with 7 bases fitting TRBD1. The sequence derives from a male donor with ankylosing spondylitis. The specimen was blood, either unsorted or a sorted T cell fraction (not recorded which). The CDR3 DNA reads TGCAGTGCTAGAGGAATGACAGGGACCGCTGAAGCTTTCTTT. It is translated as CSARGMTGTAEAFF.